This T cell receptor beta chain was identified in a study of OX40 agonist ivuxolimab in advanced cancers. Turning to the study itself: Six ivuxolimab dose levels, 0.01 to 10 mg/kg, were given intravenously every 2 weeks.

V gave up 5 bases and J gave up 4 bases; unmatched junction bases: 6. The CDR3 loop spans 16 amino acids. Looked up from germline, CDR1 is SGHVS and CDR2 is FNYEAQ. Assay: immunoSEQ multiplex PCR; the TCRdb copy retains only in-frame clones and omits some. The sample lists roughly 46,000 clones, roughly four fifths seen once, with less than 2% in the top ten. The sequence was obtained from an adult with an advanced solid tumor such as melanoma, head and neck, liver or kidney cancer. This sequence joins TRBV7-6 and TRBJ2-3; 13 nucleotides agree with TRBD2. The specimen comprised CD4+ or CD8+ T cells sorted from blood, sampled in a trial of the OX40 agonist ivuxolimab. Here the CDR3 DNA reads TGTGCCAGCAGCCCAACCGGACTAGCGGGGGCAGATACGCAGTATTTT. Translation: CASSPTGLAGADTQYF.